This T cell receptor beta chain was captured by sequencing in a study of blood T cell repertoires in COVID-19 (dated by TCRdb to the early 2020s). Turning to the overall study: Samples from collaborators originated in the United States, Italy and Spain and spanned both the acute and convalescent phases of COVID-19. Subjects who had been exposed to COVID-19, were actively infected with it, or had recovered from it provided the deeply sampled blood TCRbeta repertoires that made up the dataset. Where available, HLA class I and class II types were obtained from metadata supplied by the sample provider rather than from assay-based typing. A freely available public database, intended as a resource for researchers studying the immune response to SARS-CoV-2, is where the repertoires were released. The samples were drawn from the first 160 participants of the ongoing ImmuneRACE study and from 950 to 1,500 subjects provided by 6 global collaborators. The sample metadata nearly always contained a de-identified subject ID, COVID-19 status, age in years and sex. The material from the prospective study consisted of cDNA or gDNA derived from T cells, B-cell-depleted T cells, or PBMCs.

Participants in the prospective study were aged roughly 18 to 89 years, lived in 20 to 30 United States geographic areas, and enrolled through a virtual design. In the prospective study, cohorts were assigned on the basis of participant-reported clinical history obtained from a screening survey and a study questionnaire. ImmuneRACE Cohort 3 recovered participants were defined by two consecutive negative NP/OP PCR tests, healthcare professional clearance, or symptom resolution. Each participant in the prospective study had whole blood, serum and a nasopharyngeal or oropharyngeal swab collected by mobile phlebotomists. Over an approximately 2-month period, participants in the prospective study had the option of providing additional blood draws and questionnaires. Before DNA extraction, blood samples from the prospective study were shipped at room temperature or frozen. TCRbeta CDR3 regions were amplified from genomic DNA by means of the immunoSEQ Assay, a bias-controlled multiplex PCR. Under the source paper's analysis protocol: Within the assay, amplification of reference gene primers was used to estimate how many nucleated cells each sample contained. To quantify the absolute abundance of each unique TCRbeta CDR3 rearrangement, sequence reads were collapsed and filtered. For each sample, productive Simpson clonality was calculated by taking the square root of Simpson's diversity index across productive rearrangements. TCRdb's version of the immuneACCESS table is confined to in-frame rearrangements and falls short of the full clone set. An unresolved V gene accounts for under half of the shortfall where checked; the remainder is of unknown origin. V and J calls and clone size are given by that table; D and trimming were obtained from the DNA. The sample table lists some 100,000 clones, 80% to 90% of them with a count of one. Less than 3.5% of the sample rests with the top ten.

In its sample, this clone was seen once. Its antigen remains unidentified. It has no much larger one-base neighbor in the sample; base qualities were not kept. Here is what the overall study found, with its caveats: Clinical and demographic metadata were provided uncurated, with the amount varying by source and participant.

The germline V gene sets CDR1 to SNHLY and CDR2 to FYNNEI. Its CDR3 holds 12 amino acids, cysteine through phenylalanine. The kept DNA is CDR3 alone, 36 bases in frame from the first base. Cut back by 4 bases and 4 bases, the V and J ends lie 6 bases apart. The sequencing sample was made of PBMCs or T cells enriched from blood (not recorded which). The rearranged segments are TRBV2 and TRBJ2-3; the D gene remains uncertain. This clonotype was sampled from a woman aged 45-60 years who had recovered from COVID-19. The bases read TGTGCCAGCAGTGGGGCGTCAGATACGCAGTATTTT. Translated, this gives CASSGASDTQYF.